The subject of this entry is one TCR beta chain. Its antigen is unknown. The data originate from a study of PD-1 blockade in classical Hodgkin lymphoma. Study-level results: Newly diagnosed patients had baseline TCR diversity that was reportedly lower than that of healthy donors. Unlike CD8+ TCR diversity, which did not rise significantly by C4D1, CD4+ TCR diversity did.

Only in-frame clones appear in the TCRdb table, and some are missing; sequencing was by immunoSEQ multiplex PCR. The table has 55,000 to 80,000 clones, 90% to 95% seen once. In every patient, relapse followed autologous stem cell transplantation, while exposure to brentuximab vedotin differed. Patients reached a best response of complete response, partial response or progressive disease. The germline V gene encodes CDR1 SNHLY and CDR2 FYNNEI. Trimming pared 8 bases from V and 2 bases from J, leaving 16 bases between. CDR3 length equals 14 residues. V usage is TRBV2 and J usage is TRBJ2-7, with a possible D match to TRBD1 (6 bases). The source was peripheral blood mononuclear cells (PBMCs), collected at baseline. This clonotype was obtained from a human donor with classical Hodgkin lymphoma. CDR3 sequence (DNA): TGTGCCAGCGCTCAAAGGACAGAGACCTACGAGCAGTACTTC. It is translated as CASAQRTETYEQYF. The full variable domain, its missing parts supplied by reference TRBV2 and TRBJ2-7, is EPEVTQTPSHQVTQMGQEVILRCVPISNHLYFYWYRQILGQKVEFLVSFYNNEISEKSEIFDDQFSVERPDGSNFTLKIRSTKLEDSAMYFCASAQRTETYEQYFGPGTRLTVT.